Shown below are 11 T cell receptor beta chains from a single sample sequenced in a study of blood T cell repertoires in COVID-19. This table comes from immunoSEQ multiplex PCR, and its TCRdb copy is limited to in-frame clones, with some not included. The sample shows more than 65,000 clones, around nine tenths of them seen only once. Sequenced input: peripheral blood. The receptors stem from a human donor in a cohort sampled during active COVID-19.

The genes are TRBV27 and TRBJ2-7, with a possible D match to TRBD2 (6 bases). Germline assignment: CDR1 MNHEY and CDR2 SMNVEV (reference sequence). The germline V and J ends were trimmed by 3 bases and 3 bases, with 12 bases remaining between them. The CDR3 has 14 residues. The CDR3 bases are TGTGCCAGCAGTTTGAGGGGACTTCTCTACGAGCAGTACTTC. It is translated as CASSLRGLLYEQYF.

The CDR3 sequence is CASSLDTFRGPGNEQFF. In DNA, the CDR3 is TGTGCCAGCAGCTTAGATACATTTAGGGGGCCGGGGAATGAGCAGTTCTTC. The chain joins TRBV11-2 to TRBJ2-1; 7 positions agree with TRBD1. J gave up 7 bases and V 0 bases, and 12 bases lay outside the gene matches. CDR3 length: 17 residues. The germline CDR1 and CDR2 sequences are SGHAT and FQNNGV.

V and J are TRBV6-2 or TRBV6-3 and TRBJ1-1; D not certain. CDR1 and CDR2 from the germline V gene are MNHEY and SVGEGT. V dropped 2 bases and J dropped 4 bases, with 8 bases sitting between them. This CDR3 is built from 13 residues. The CDR3 is CASSYEGGTEAFF. The CDR3 DNA reads as TGTGCCAGCAGTTACGAGGGCGGCACTGAAGCTTTCTTT.

The V call is TRBV19, the J call TRBJ2-7, with 10 bases aligning to TRBD1. Germline CDR1 and CDR2: LNHDA and SQIVND (reference sequence). The CDR3 contains 15 residues. Trimming took 6 bases from V and 4 from J; bases not matched to a gene: 9. The CDR3 nucleotides are TGTGCCAGTAGCTCTCCACCGGGACAGGGGTACGAGCAGTACTTC. The encoded protein is CASSSPPGQGYEQYF. The whole variable domain, remainder taken from reference TRBV19 and TRBJ2-7, is DGGITQSPKYLFRKEGQNVTLSCEQNLNHDAMYWYRQDPGQGLRLIYYSQIVNDFQKGDIAEGYSVSREKKESFPLTVTSAQKNPTAFYLCASSSPPGQGYEQYFGPGTRLTVT.

This chain connects TRBV11-2 to TRBJ1-1; TRBD1 is a possible D gene (6 bases). Germline CDR1 and CDR2: SGHAT and FQNNGV. The V end lost 3 bases, the J end lost 1 base, and 21 bases lay between the germline ends. This CDR3 region has 18 residues. Here the CDR3 DNA reads TGTGCCAGCAGCTTTTCCCATTTTCGGAGGGGGGGGAACACTGAAGCTTTCTTT. It is translated as CASSFSHFRRGGNTEAFF.

The rearrangement uses TRBV21-1 and TRBJ1-3; the D segment call TRBD1 is taken from the table without a DNA check. TRBV21-1 corresponds to a pseudogene. This CDR3 has 19 residues. The CDR3 region has the DNA TGTGCCAGCGTATCACCGGTGGGGGGCAGGGGGCCTTCTGGAAACACCATATATTTT. The encoded protein is CASVSPVGGRGPSGNTIYF.

The V call is TRBV11-2, the J call TRBJ2-6; TRBD2 is a possible D gene (7 bases). The germline V and J ends were trimmed by 4 bases and 4 bases, with 17 bases remaining between them. Germline loops: CDR1 SGHAT, CDR2 FQNNGV. The CDR3 runs to 17 residues. The CDR3 spells CASSSLRGGLGANVLTF. CDR3 coding DNA: TGTGCCAGCAGCTCCCTAAGGGGGGGGCTCGGGGCCAACGTCCTGACTTTC. The complete variable domain, with remaining parts taken from reference TRBV11-2 and TRBJ2-6, reads EAGVAQSPRYKIIEKRQSVAFWCNPISGHATLYWYQQILGQGPKLLIQFQNNGVVDDSQLPKDRFSAERLKGVDSTLKIQPAKLEDSAVYLCASSSLRGGLGANVLTFGAGSRLTVL.

The rearrangement uses TRBV13 and TRBJ2-7, with a tentative D call TRBD1 (6 bases). CDR3 length: 14 residues. CDR1 is PRHDT, CDR2 FYEKMQ, per germline (reference sequence). The V gene lost 4 bases and the J gene lost 0 bases, with 10 bases spanning the gap. The CDR3 protein is CASSSAGASYEQYF. DNA for the CDR3: TGTGCCAGCAGCTCAGCAGGGGCCTCCTACGAGCAGTACTTC.

This chain joins TRBV10-2 and TRBJ1-1, with 9 bases fitting TRBD1. This CDR3 has 13 residues. V trimming: 8 bases; J trimming: 1 base; junction bases outside the gene matches: 2. CDR1 and CDR2 from the germline V gene are WSHSY and SAAADI. CDR3 DNA sequence: TGCGCCAGCGGACAGGGGACGAACACTGAAGCTTTCTTT. Its protein is CASGQGTNTEAFF.

The rearrangement uses TRBV28 and TRBJ2-3, with D maybe TRBD1 (6 bases). This CDR3 spans 17 amino acids. Trimming removed 6 bases from V and 2 bases from J, with 21 bases in between. The germline V gene has CDR1 MDHEN and CDR2 SYDVKM. This chain's CDR3 is CASREPQGKGATDTQYF. Written as DNA, the CDR3 is TGTGCCAGCAGGGAGCCTCAGGGGAAAGGGGCCACAGATACGCAGTATTTT.

V usage is TRBV12-3 or TRBV12-4 and J usage is TRBJ1-2, with a weak D call TRBD1 (6 bases). V was pared by 3 bases and J by 2 bases, with 7 bases between. The CDR3 is 13 residues long. CDR3 in amino acids: CASSFTGNYGYTF. The CDR3 nucleotides are TGTGCCAGCAGTTTCACAGGGAACTATGGCTACACCTTC.